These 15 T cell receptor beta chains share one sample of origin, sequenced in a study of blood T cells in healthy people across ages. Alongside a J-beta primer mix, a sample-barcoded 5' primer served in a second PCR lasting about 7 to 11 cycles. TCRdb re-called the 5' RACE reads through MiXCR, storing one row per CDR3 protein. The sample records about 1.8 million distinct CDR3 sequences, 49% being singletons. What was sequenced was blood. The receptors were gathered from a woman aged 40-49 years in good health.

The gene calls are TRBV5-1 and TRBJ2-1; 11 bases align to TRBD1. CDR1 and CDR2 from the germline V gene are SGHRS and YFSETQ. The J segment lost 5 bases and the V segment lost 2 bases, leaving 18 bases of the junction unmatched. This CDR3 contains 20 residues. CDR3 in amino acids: CASSFQNLAWDRGINNEQFF. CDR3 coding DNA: TGCGCCAGCAGCTTTCAAAATCTCGCGTGGGACAGGGGGATTAACAATGAGCAGTTCTTC.

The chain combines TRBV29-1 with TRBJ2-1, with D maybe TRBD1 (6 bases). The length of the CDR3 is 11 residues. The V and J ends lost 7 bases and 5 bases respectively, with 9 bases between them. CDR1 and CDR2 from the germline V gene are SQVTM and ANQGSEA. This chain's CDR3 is CSGGPHNEQFF. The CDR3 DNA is TGCAGCGGGGGGCCACACAATGAGCAGTTCTTC.

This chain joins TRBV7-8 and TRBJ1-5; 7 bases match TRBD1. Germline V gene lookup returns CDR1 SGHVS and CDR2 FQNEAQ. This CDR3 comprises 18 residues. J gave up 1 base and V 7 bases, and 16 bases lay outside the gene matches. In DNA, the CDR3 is TGTGCCAGCACGGCGATACAGGGGAAAATGGGGAGCAATCAGCCCCAGCATTTT. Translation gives CASTAIQGKMGSNQPQHF.

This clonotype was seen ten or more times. CDR3 protein: CASSQTTYEQYF. The CDR3 DNA follows: TGTGCCAGCAGCCAAACCACCTACGAGCAGTACTTC. This sequence joins TRBV3-1 and TRBJ2-7; D gene unclear. This CDR3 is 12 amino acids long. Germline values: CDR1 LGHDT, CDR2 YNNKEL (reference sequence). V lost 2 bases, J lost 2 bases, and 4 bases lay in between.

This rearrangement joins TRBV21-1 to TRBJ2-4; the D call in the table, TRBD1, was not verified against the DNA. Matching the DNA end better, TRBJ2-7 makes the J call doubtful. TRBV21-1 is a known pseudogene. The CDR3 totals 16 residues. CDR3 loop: CASSKLGTARCYEQYF. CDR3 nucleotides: TGTGCCAGCAGCAAATTAGGGACAGCGAGGTGCTACGAGCAGTACTTC.

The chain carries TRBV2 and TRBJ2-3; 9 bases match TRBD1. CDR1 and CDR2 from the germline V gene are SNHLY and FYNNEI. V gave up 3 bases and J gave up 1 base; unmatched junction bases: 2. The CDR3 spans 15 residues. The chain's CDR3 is CASSDRTGGTDTQYF. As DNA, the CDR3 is TGTGCCAGCAGTGACCGGACAGGGGGCACAGATACGCAGTATTTT.

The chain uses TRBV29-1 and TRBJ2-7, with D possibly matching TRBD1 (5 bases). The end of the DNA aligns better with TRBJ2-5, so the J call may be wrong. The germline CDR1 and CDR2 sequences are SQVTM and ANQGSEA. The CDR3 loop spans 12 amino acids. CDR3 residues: CSVQDNFGTQYF. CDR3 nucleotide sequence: TGCAGCGTCCAGGACAACTTCGGGACCCAGTACTTC.

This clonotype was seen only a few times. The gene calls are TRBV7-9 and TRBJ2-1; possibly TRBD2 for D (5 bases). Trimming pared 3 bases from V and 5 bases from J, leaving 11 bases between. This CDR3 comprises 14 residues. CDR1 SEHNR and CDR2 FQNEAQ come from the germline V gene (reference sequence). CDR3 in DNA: TGTGCCAGCAGCTTCCCCGGACTGAACAATGAGCAGTTCTTC. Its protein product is CASSFPGLNNEQFF.

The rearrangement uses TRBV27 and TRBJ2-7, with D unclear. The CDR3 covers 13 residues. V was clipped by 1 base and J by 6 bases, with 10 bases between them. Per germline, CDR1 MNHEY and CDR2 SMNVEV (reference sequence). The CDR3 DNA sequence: TGTGCCAGCAGTTTATTAGAAGGCTGCGAGCAGTACTTC. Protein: CASSLLEGCEQYF.

The CDR3 DNA reads as TGTGCCAGCAGTCCAGACGGAGGAGGAACTGAAGCTTTCTTT. It yields the protein CASSPDGGGTEAFF. The chain has TRBV12-3 or TRBV12-4 and TRBJ1-1, with D unresolved. The V gene lost 5 bases and the J gene lost 5 bases, with 15 bases spanning the gap. CDR3 size: 14 residues.

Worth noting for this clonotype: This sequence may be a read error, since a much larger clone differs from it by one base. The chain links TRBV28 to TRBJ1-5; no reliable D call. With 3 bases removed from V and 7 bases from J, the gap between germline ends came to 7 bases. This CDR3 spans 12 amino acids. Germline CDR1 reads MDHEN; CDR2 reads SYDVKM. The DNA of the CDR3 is TGTGCCAGCAGTTTGCCCTGGCAGCCCCAGCATTTT. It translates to CASSLPWQPQHF.

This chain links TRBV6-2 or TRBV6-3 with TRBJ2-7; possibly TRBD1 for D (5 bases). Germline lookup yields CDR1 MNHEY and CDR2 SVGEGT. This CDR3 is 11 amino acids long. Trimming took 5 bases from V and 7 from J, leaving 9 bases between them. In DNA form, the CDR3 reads TGTGCCAGCAGTCATCGACAGGAGCAGTACTTC. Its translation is CASSHRQEQYF.

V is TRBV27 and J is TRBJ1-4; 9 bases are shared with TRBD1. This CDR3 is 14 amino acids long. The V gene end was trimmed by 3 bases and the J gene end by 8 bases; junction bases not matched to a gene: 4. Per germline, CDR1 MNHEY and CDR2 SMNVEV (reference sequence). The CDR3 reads CASSLQQGAEKLFF. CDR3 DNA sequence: TGTGCCAGCAGTTTGCAACAGGGGGCAGAAAAACTGTTTTTT.

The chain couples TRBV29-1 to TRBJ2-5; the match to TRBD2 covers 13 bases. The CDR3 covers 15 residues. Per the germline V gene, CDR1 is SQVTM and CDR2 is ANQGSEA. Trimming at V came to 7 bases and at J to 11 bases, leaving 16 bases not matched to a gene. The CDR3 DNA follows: TGCAGCGCTAGAGGACTAGCGGGGGCCAGCAATGAGCAGTACTTC. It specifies CSARGLAGASNEQYF.

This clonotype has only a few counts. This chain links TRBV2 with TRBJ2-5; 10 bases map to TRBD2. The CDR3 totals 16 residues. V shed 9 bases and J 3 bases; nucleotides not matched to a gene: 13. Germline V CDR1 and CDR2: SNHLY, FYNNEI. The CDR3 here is CASVKAGGPGEETQYF. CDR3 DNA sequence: TGTGCCAGTGTCAAAGCGGGGGGGCCTGGTGAAGAGACCCAGTACTTC.